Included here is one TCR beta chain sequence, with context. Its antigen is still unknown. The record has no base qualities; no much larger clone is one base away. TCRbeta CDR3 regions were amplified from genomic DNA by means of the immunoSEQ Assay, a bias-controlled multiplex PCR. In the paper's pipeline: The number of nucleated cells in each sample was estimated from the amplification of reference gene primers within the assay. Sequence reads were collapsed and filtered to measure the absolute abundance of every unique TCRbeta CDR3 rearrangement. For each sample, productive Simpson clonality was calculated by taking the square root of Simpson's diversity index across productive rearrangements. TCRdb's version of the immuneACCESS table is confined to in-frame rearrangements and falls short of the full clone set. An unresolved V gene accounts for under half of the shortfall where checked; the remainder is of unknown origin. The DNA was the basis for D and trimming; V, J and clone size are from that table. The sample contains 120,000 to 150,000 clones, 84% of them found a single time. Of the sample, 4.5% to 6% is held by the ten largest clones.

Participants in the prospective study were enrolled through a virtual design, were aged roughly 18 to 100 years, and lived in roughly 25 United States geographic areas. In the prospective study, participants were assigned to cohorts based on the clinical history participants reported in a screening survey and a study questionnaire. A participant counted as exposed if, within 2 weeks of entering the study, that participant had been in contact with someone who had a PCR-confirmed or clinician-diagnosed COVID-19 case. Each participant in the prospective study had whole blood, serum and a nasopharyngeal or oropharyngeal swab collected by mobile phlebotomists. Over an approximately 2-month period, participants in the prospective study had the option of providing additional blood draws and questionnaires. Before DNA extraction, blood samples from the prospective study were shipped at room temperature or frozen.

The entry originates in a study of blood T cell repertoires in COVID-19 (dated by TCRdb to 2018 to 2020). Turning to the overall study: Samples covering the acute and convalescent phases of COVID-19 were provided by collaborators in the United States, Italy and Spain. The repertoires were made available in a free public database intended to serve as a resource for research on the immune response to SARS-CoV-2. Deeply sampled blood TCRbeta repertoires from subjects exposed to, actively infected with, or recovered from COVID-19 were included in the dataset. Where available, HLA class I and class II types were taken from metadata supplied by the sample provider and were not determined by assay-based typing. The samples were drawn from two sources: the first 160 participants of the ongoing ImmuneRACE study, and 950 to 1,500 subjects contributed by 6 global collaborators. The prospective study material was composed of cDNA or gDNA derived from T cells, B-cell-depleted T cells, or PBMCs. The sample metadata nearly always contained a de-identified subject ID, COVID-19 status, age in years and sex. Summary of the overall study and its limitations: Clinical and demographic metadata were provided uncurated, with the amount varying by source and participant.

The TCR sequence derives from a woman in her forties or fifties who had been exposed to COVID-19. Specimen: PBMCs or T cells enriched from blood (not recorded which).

The DNA is as follows: TGTGCCAGCAGCTTGCGGAACTATTCTCTGGTTGGCGAAAAACTGTTTTTT. The translation is CASSLRNYSLVGEKLFF. This chain joins TRBV11-2 to TRBJ1-4; the D gene remains uncertain. Measured from the cysteine to the phenylalanine, the CDR3 is 17 residues long. CDR3 DNA only is kept here, 51 bases in frame from base 1. V sheds 3 bases and J sheds 8 bases, leaving 22 bases between their ends. Sequences SGHAT (CDR1) and FQNNGV (CDR2) are obtained from the germline V gene.